This T cell receptor (beta chain) was observed in a study of technical replicates of blood from a few donors. Generated by immunoSEQ multiplex PCR, the TCRdb table keeps only in-frame clones and is missing some. The sample carries approximately 70,000 clones, approximately 94% recorded once. The V gene's germline CDR1 is SEHNR and CDR2 FQNEAQ (reference sequence). The germline V and J ends were trimmed by 0 bases and 9 bases, with 9 bases remaining between them. The CDR3 runs to 13 residues. The source is a human donor in good health. Material: T cells isolated from PBMCs. V gene TRBV7-9 combines with J gene TRBJ1-5; D unresolved. CDR3 region: CASSLATGGPQHF. The CDR3 nucleotides are TGTGCCAGCAGCTTAGCGACCGGCGGGCCCCAGCATTTT. Full variable domain (remainder filled in from reference TRBV7-9 and TRBJ1-5): DTGVSQNPRHKITKRGQNVTFRCDPISEHNRLYWYRQTLGQGPEFLTYFQNEAQLEKSRLLSDRFSAERPKGSFSTLEIQRTEQGDSAMYLCASSLATGGPQHFGDGTRLSIL.